Each of the 32 T cell receptor beta chains below was sequenced from the same sample in a study of cytomegalovirus exposure and HLA in healthy donors. Vbeta (60) and Jbeta (13) primers were used in the PCR. The protocol was immunoSEQ multiplex PCR, while the TCRdb copy is restricted to in-frame clones and leaves out a portion. The table includes about 130,000 clones, roughly 70% detected once. What was sequenced was PBMCs. Source of these receptors: a woman aged 55-69 years in good health and CMV-seropositive.

This clone has just a few counts. The chain couples TRBV5-6 to TRBJ1-1, with TRBD1 as a possible D gene (5 bases). The CDR3 is made up of 14 amino acids. The germline V gene has CDR1 SGHDT and CDR2 YYEEEE. The V gene lost 5 bases and the J gene lost 2 bases, with 13 bases spanning the gap. The CDR3 region is CASRLGWGNTEAFF. The CDR3 DNA reads as TGTGCCAGCAGGCTGGGATGGGGCAACACTGAAGCTTTCTTT.

The V gene is TRBV5-6, the J gene TRBJ1-2; D not resolved. The CDR3 covers 13 residues. CDR1 SGHDT and CDR2 YYEEEE come from the germline V gene. Deletions cut 2 bases from V and 0 bases from J, with 5 bases between. For the CDR3, the DNA is TGTGCCAGCAGCTTAGTAGCTAACTATGGCTACACCTTC. Encoded protein: CASSLVANYGYTF.

The V call is TRBV28, the J call TRBJ1-1; 12 bases are a match to TRBD1. This CDR3 spans 18 amino acids. Germline lookup yields CDR1 MDHEN and CDR2 SYDVKM. After removal of 4 bases from V and 9 bases from J, the junction contained 18 bases not matched to a gene. The CDR3 DNA reads TGTGCCAGCAGTTCATCGGGACAGGGGGCATCCCTGAACCGTAAAGCTTTCTTT. Amino acid sequence: CASSSSGQGASLNRKAFF.

The gene calls are TRBV4-2 and TRBJ1-4; D perhaps matches TRBD1 (5 bases). The CDR3 is 15 residues long. The V and J ends lost 4 bases and 6 bases respectively, with 15 bases between them. CDR1 and CDR2 from the germline V gene are LGHNA and YNFKEQ. The CDR3 region has the DNA TGTGCCAGCAGCCTCGTTAAACAGACAGATGAAAAACTGTTTTTT. Its translation is CASSLVKQTDEKLFF.

This clone is a singleton in its sample. The V call is TRBV19, the J call TRBJ1-1; 7 nucleotides match TRBD1. The CDR3 spans 14 residues. V dropped 2 bases and J dropped 7; count of bases not matched to a gene: 7. Germline V lookup: CDR1 LNHDA, CDR2 SQIVND (reference sequence). The CDR3 DNA is TGTGCCAGTAGTATATATGAGGGGGCGCTTGAAGCTTTCTTT. It translates to CASSIYEGALEAFF. The full variable domain, in which reference TRBV19 and TRBJ1-1 provide the parts outside the CDR3, is DGGITQSPKYLFRKEGQNVTLSCEQNLNHDAMYWYRQDPGQGLRLIYYSQIVNDFQKGDIAEGYSVSREKKESFPLTVTSAQKNPTAFYLCASSIYEGALEAFFGQGTRLTVV.

The sample holds one count of this clone. The chain has TRBV27 and TRBJ1-2, with D possibly matching TRBD1 (5 bases). V lost 3 bases to trimming and J lost 6 bases, with 11 bases between them. Per the germline V gene, CDR1 is MNHEY and CDR2 is SMNVEV (reference sequence). This CDR3 contains 13 residues. CDR3 loop: CASSFRQGNGYTF. As DNA, the CDR3 is TGTGCCAGCAGTTTTAGGCAGGGTAATGGCTACACCTTC.

This clone was recorded a few times. The rearrangement uses TRBV6-5 and TRBJ2-7; unclear D gene. V lost 6 bases to trimming and J lost 3 bases, with 15 bases between them. Germline-derived CDR1 and CDR2 are MNHEY and SVGAGI. The CDR3 spans 14 residues. CDR3 sequence (DNA): TGTGCCAGCAGCCCCTCCGGGTTCCGCTACGAGCAGTACTTC. Protein product: CASSPSGFRYEQYF.

The V and J genes are TRBV4-1 and TRBJ1-2; the D is unclear. The CDR3 is 18 amino acids. In germline, CDR1 is MGHRA, CDR2 YSYEKL. Trimming removed 0 bases at V and 4 bases at J, with 21 bases between. The CDR3 protein is CASSQDLWRTHDSYGYTF. In DNA, the CDR3 is TGCGCCAGCAGCCAAGATCTGTGGCGGACTCACGATAGCTATGGCTACACCTTC.

This chain uses TRBV10-3 with TRBJ1-5; the D is unclear. The CDR3 extends over 14 amino acids. V lost 4 bases and J lost 3, with 10 bases in between. Per the germline V gene, CDR1 is ENHRY and CDR2 is SYGVKD. The CDR3 spells CAISGGGLNQPQHF. As DNA, the CDR3 is TGTGCCATCAGTGGAGGCGGTCTCAATCAGCCCCAGCATTTT.

V gene TRBV6-1 combines with J gene TRBJ2-6, with 7 bases aligning to TRBD1. J gave up 9 bases and V 5 bases, and 4 bases lay outside the gene matches. Germline CDR1 reads MNHNS; CDR2 reads SASEGT. CDR3 length: 13 amino acids. CDR3 in DNA: TGTGCCAGCAGTCCCGGGACAGTCAACGTCCTGACTTTC. It encodes CASSPGTVNVLTF.

To note about this clone: The same CDR3 is also encoded by other DNA sequences in this sample. This chain links TRBV4-1 with TRBJ2-7, with 11 bases lining up with TRBD2. The CDR3 is 16 residues long. The trim removed 0 bases at V and 1 base at J, leaving 2 bases unmatched. Germline-derived CDR1 and CDR2 are MGHRA and YSYEKL. For the CDR3, the DNA is TGCGCCAGCAGCCAAGATCCTAGCGGGAGGTCCTACGAGCAGTACTTC. As protein: CASSQDPSGRSYEQYF.

About this clone itself: Other DNA sequences in this specimen translate into the identical CDR3. This sequence joins TRBV7-9 and TRBJ1-1; tentatively, D is TRBD1 (6 bases). Germline assignment: CDR1 SEHNR and CDR2 FQNEAQ (reference sequence). Trimming stripped 4 bases from V and 3 bases from J, with 9 bases between. The CDR3 loop spans 13 amino acids. CDR3 loop: CASSSQGYTEAFF. In nucleotides, the CDR3 is TGTGCCAGCAGCTCGCAGGGGTACACTGAAGCTTTCTTT.

This chain uses TRBV6-5 with TRBJ2-7; TRBD1 might be the D (6 bases). Germline V gene lookup returns CDR1 MNHEY and CDR2 SVGAGI. The germline V and J ends were trimmed by 5 bases and 0 bases, with 11 bases remaining between them. CDR3 length: 14 amino acids. The CDR3 loop is CASSAWGRSYEQYF. The CDR3 nucleotides are TGTGCCAGCAGTGCTTGGGGGCGCTCCTACGAGCAGTACTTC.

This rearrangement joins TRBV14 to TRBJ2-7, with a tentative D call TRBD2 (5 bases). The ends were cut back, 3 bases at V and 0 bases at J, with 21 bases in the middle. Germline CDR1 is SGHDN and CDR2 is FVKESK. The CDR3 contains 18 residues. The CDR3: CASSHLGALALSSYEQYF. CDR3 nucleotides: TGTGCCAGCAGCCATCTTGGCGCGCTAGCTCTAAGCTCCTACGAGCAGTACTTC.

CDR3 protein: CASSVASGRGQETQYF. The DNA for the CDR3 is TGTGCCAGCAGCGTAGCGAGCGGGAGAGGGCAAGAGACCCAGTACTTC. The V call is TRBV9, the J call TRBJ2-5; TRBD2 agrees at 8 bases. The CDR3 sequence is 16 residues long. The germline CDR1 and CDR2 sequences are SGDLS and YYNGEE. The junction had 6 bases not matched to a gene; V was cut back by 0 bases and J by 2 bases.

The chain recombines TRBV9 with TRBJ1-2, with D hard to call. The CDR3 spans 13 residues. The germline V gene has CDR1 SGDLS and CDR2 YYNGEE. V lost 4 bases and J 4 bases, leaving 11 bases between the germline ends. For the CDR3, the DNA is TGTGCCAGCAGCCCTGACTCACTCTATGGCTACACCTTC. It encodes CASSPDSLYGYTF.

The rearrangement links TRBV29-1 to TRBJ2-7; 12 bases fit TRBD1. CDR3 size: 13 residues. Germline V gene lookup returns CDR1 SQVTM and CDR2 ANQGSEA. The V and J ends lost 6 bases and 10 bases, in that order; junction bases with no gene match: 10. This chain's CDR3 is CSVTGGQGAGQYF. CDR3 DNA: TGCAGCGTAACCGGGGGACAGGGGGCTGGCCAGTACTTC.

This clone has only a few counts. The chain has TRBV5-1 and TRBJ1-1; D remains unclear. Germline loops: CDR1 SGHRS, CDR2 YFSETQ. V was trimmed by 8 bases and J by 7 bases, leaving 18 bases between them. The CDR3 is 13 amino acids. The CDR3, as DNA: TGCGCCAGTACCCGAAGCACCGGCGGTGAAGCTTTCTTT. Its translation is CASTRSTGGEAFF.

V gene TRBV28 combines with J gene TRBJ2-3, with TRBD2 identical over 10 bases. V was clipped by 5 bases and J by 5 bases; unmatched bases: 13. CDR3 length: 17 amino acids. Germline V gene lookup returns CDR1 MDHEN and CDR2 SYDVKM. The CDR3 reads CASSPSAAGGWLDTQYF. The CDR3 DNA is TGTGCCAGCAGTCCCTCCGCAGCGGGAGGGTGGTTAGATACGCAGTATTTT.

The chain couples TRBV19 to TRBJ2-6, with TRBD2 as a possible D gene (5 bases). The CDR3 sequence is 17 residues long. CDR1 is LNHDA and CDR2 is SQIVND in the germline V gene (reference sequence). V was trimmed by 11 bases and J by 2 bases, leaving 22 bases between them. In nucleotides, the CDR3 is TGTGCCGTGGCGGGTGCATCCCTCTTTCCTGGGGCCAACGTCCTGACTTTC. Protein sequence: CAVAGASLFPGANVLTF.

The chain is built from TRBV5-1 and TRBJ2-1; the D gene is possibly TRBD2 (5 bases). The ends were cut back, 4 bases at V and 7 bases at J, with 18 bases in the middle. Germline V gene sequence: CDR1 SGHRS, CDR2 YFSETQ. The CDR3 totals 15 residues. The CDR3 sequence: CASSTEGLGGNEQFF. The CDR3 DNA reads TGCGCCAGCAGCACCGAGGGCTTGGGTGGAAATGAGCAGTTCTTC.

This clone showed up just a few times. The CDR3 is CASHTGTTEAFF. CDR3 sequence (DNA): TGTGCCAGCCATACAGGGACCACTGAAGCTTTCTTT. The V call is TRBV6-5, the J call TRBJ1-1, with D perhaps matching TRBD1 (6 bases). Germline loops: CDR1 MNHEY, CDR2 SVGAGI. Trimming stripped 8 bases from V and 4 bases from J, with 11 bases between. CDR3 length: 12 amino acids.

The V call is TRBV30, the J call TRBJ1-1; D not resolved. This CDR3 has 12 residues. Trimming pared 5 bases from V and 6 bases from J, leaving 13 bases between. CDR1 and CDR2 (germline): GTSNPN, SVGIG (reference sequence). The CDR3 DNA follows: TGTGCCTGGGGAGGCTTACTCGCTGAAGCTTTCTTT. This sequence encodes CAWGGLLAEAFF.

The chain couples TRBV15 to TRBJ2-1; D is perhaps TRBD2 (6 bases). This CDR3 spans 14 amino acids. The V and J ends lost 3 bases and 0 bases respectively, with 6 bases between them. Germline V gene data show CDR1 as LNHNV and CDR2 as YYDKDF (reference sequence). The CDR3 protein is CATSSGSSYNEQFF. The CDR3 nucleotides read TGTGCCACCAGCAGCGGGAGCTCCTACAATGAGCAGTTCTTC.

The chain uses TRBV28 and TRBJ1-2; D gene ambiguous. CDR1 and CDR2 from the germline V gene are MDHEN and SYDVKM. V was pared by 2 bases and J by 7 bases, with 8 bases between. This CDR3 comprises 12 residues. The CDR3 DNA sequence: TGTGCCAGCAGTTTAACCAGAGGTGGCTACACCTTC. This codes for CASSLTRGGYTF.

This rearrangement joins TRBV19 to TRBJ1-3; 8 bases agree with TRBD1. Trimming removed 7 bases from V and 4 bases from J; junction bases left unmatched: 3. Germline assignment: CDR1 LNHDA and CDR2 SQIVND (reference sequence). This CDR3 has 13 amino acids. CDR3 bases: TGTGCCAGTAAATGGGACAGGGGAAACACCATATATTTT. As protein: CASKWDRGNTIYF.

Worth noting for this clone: At one end the junction does not follow the germline gene, possibly because of a read error. The same CDR3 arises from other DNA sequences in this sample as well. J is TRBJ2-5 and V is TRBV5-6; 12 nucleotides agree with TRBD2. There are 16 residues in the CDR3. The germline V gene encodes CDR1 SGHDT and CDR2 YYEEEE. The CDR3, as DNA: TGCGCCAGCAGCTCCCGACTAGCGGGAGCCCCGGAGACCCAGTACTTC. Encoded protein: CASSSRLAGAPETQYF.

The chain links TRBV2 to TRBJ2-5; 7 positions agree with TRBD1. The V gene's germline CDR1 is SNHLY and CDR2 FYNNEI. The CDR3 sequence is 15 residues long. Trimming cost V 5 bases and J 7 bases; bases outside gene matches: 13. CDR3: CASSLRGPAGGTQYF. CDR3 sequence (DNA): TGTGCCAGCAGTCTAAGGGGGCCGGCCGGTGGGACCCAGTACTTC.

This clone has only one observation. CDR3 nucleotide sequence: TGTGCCAGTAGGAGGGAGGGAAGGGCTTTCTTT. This codes for CASRREGRAFF. This sequence joins TRBV19 and TRBJ1-1, with D unclear. CDR1 is LNHDA and CDR2 is SQIVND in the germline V gene (reference sequence). The CDR3 runs 11 residues. The V gene lost 6 bases and the J gene lost 11 bases, with 13 bases spanning the gap.

This clone appeared a single time. V and J are TRBV23-1 and TRBJ1-2; TRBD1 is a possible D gene (5 bases). TRBV23-1 is an open reading frame whose function is uncertain. V was trimmed by 2 bases and J by 3 bases, leaving 7 bases between them. This CDR3 has 13 residues. CDR3 coding DNA: TGCGCCAGCAGTCAAGCAGGGCACTATGGCTACACCTTC. It yields the protein CASSQAGHYGYTF.

The chain is built from TRBV30 and TRBJ1-5; tentatively, D is TRBD1 (6 bases). The germline gives CDR1 GTSNPN, CDR2 SVGIG (reference sequence). The CDR3 loop spans 13 amino acids. V was pared by 3 bases and J by 6 bases, with 12 bases between. As DNA, the CDR3 is TGTGCCTGGAGCATACAGGGTACTCAGCCCCAGCATTTT. This encodes CAWSIQGTQPQHF.

This clone appeared once. The chain links TRBV14 to TRBJ2-3; 8 bases fit TRBD2. The CDR3 sequence is 17 residues long. V gave up 1 base and J gave up 6 bases; unmatched junction bases: 12. Germline CDR1 SGHDN, CDR2 FVKESK. The CDR3, as DNA: TGTGCCAGCAGCCAAGTTGGTAGAAGCGGGAGCGGGGATACGCAGTATTTT. Translated, it gives CASSQVGRSGSGDTQYF.